This TCR beta chain was identified during a study of blood T cell repertoires in COVID-19. Study overall: Acute and convalescent COVID-19 specimens originated in the United States, Italy and Spain. Sources were T cells, B-cell-depleted T cells, or PBMCs; the material itself was cDNA or gDNA.

V trimming: 2 bases; J trimming: 1 base; junction bases outside the gene matches: 9. CDR3 length equals 16 residues. CDR1 is GTSNPN, CDR2 SVGIG, per germline (reference sequence). Profiling relied on immunoSEQ multiplex PCR, and the TCRdb table lists in-frame clones only, not all of them. This sample has approximately 69,000 clones, with 75% to 90% found just once. The chain uses TRBV30 and TRBJ1-1, with 8 bases that match TRBD1. The material sequenced was peripheral blood. The source is a woman older than 75 with acute or convalescent COVID-19. CDR3 residues: CAWSHQGAGGNTEAFF. The CDR3 region has the DNA TGTGCCTGGAGTCACCAGGGGGCAGGCGGGAACACTGAAGCTTTCTTT.